The 25 T cell receptor beta chains reported below all come from one sample, sequenced in a study of blood T cell repertoires in COVID-19. Only in-frame clones appear in the TCRdb table, and some are missing; sequencing was by immunoSEQ multiplex PCR. The data show over 200,000 clones, with roughly 86% seen just once and almost 4% held by the top ten. Sequencing input: PBMCs or T cells enriched from blood (not recorded which). These receptor sequences come from a woman younger than 45 with acute COVID-19.

This clone was observed a single time. V and J are TRBV30 and TRBJ1-2, with 7 bases that match TRBD1. The CDR3 loop spans 13 amino acids. V was pared by 0 bases and J by 8 bases, with 6 bases of the junction left unmatched. Per germline, CDR1 GTSNPN and CDR2 SVGIG (reference sequence). For the CDR3, the DNA is TGTGCCTGGAGTGTTGACAGGGTATTAGGCTACACCTTC. Protein sequence: CAWSVDRVLGYTF.

This chain joins TRBV5-6 and TRBJ1-4; no reliable D call. This CDR3 is built from 14 residues. V shed 4 bases and J shed 1 base, with 8 bases lying between them. Germline V lookup: CDR1 SGHDT, CDR2 YYEEEE. The CDR3 nucleotides are TGTGCCAGCAGCACCGGGATAACTAATGAAAAACTGTTTTTT. It yields the protein CASSTGITNEKLFF.

The chain is built from TRBV23-1 and TRBJ2-1; weak D call: TRBD2 (7 bases). TRBV23-1 is an ORF, and what it does is uncertain. The CDR3 has 14 residues. V was cut by 6 bases and J by 12 bases, with 21 bases left in between. The CDR3 protein is CASSSGLGGTVQFF. The CDR3 DNA is TGCGCCAGCAGCAGTGGACTAGGGGGAACGGTGCAGTTCTTC.

This sequence joins TRBV4-1 and TRBJ2-7; tentatively, D is TRBD1 (6 bases). Germline V CDR1 and CDR2: MGHRA, YSYEKL. With 0 bases removed from V and 1 base from J, the gap between germline ends came to 10 bases. The CDR3 sequence is 15 residues long. The CDR3 nucleotides read TGCGCCAGCAGCCAAGAGTCCAGGGGATCCTACGAGCAGTACTTC. It yields the protein CASSQESRGSYEQYF.

This clone showed up just a few times. V and J are TRBV27 and TRBJ2-1; the match to TRBD1 covers 10 bases. This CDR3 spans 14 amino acids. The V segment lost 8 bases and the J segment 6 bases; nucleotides outside the gene matches: 7. From germline, CDR1 is MNHEY and CDR2 SMNVEV (reference sequence). CDR3 DNA: TGTGCCAGCGGAGCGACAGGGGGCTTCAATGAGCAGTTCTTC. This codes for CASGATGGFNEQFF.

The rearrangement uses TRBV2 and TRBJ2-7; 7 bases map to TRBD1. This CDR3 has 13 amino acids. V was pared by 4 bases and J by 2 bases, with 2 bases of the junction left unmatched. Per germline, CDR1 SNHLY and CDR2 FYNNEI. The CDR3: CASSATGTYEQYF. In DNA form, the CDR3 reads TGTGCCAGCAGTGCGACAGGGACCTACGAGCAGTACTTC.

The V call is TRBV7-9, the J call TRBJ1-4, with 8 bases aligning to TRBD1. Germline V gene data show CDR1 as SEHNR and CDR2 as FQNEAQ (reference sequence). Trimming removed 5 bases from V and 8 bases from J; junction bases left unmatched: 4. This CDR3 has 13 residues. As DNA, the CDR3 is TGTGCCAGCAGCCCGACAGGGGAAGAAAAACTGTTTTTT. The encoded protein is CASSPTGEEKLFF.

J is TRBJ2-3 and V is TRBV5-1, with 7 bases identical to TRBD1. Trimming at V came to 0 bases and at J to 2 bases, leaving 6 bases not matched to a gene. From germline, CDR1 is SGHRS and CDR2 YFSETQ. This CDR3 has 16 residues. The CDR3 DNA follows: TGCGCCAGCAGCTTGGTGGGACAGCCAAACACAGATACGCAGTATTTT. Translated, it gives CASSLVGQPNTDTQYF. The entire variable domain, with the rest obtained from reference TRBV5-1 and TRBJ2-3, is as follows: KAGVTQTPRYLIKTRGQQVTLSCSPISGHRSVSWYQQTPGQGLQFLFEYFSETQRNKGNFPGRFSGRQFSNSRSEMNVSTLELGDSALYLCASSLVGQPNTDTQYFGPGTRLTVL.

This chain connects TRBV9 to TRBJ2-7, with D possibly being TRBD2 (6 bases). Trimming removed 0 bases at V and 1 base at J, with 11 bases between. Germline V CDR1 and CDR2: SGDLS, YYNGEE. The CDR3 covers 15 residues. The DNA for the CDR3 is TGTGCCAGCAGCGTAGGGAGCGGACTATCCTACGAGCAGTACTTC. This sequence encodes CASSVGSGLSYEQYF.

The chain employs TRBV19 and TRBJ1-6; D is unresolved. Germline CDR1 LNHDA, CDR2 SQIVND (reference sequence). V was cut by 10 bases and J by 3 bases, with 10 bases left in between. The CDR3 is made up of 13 amino acids. CDR3 DNA sequence: TGTGCCACCTCGCAGAACTATAATTCACCCCTCCACTTT. It yields the protein CATSQNYNSPLHF.

The rearrangement links TRBV7-2 to TRBJ1-1, with a possible D match to TRBD1 (5 bases). CDR3 size: 16 residues. The V end lost 2 bases, the J end lost 1 base, and 14 bases lay between the germline ends. Looked up from germline, CDR1 is SGHTA and CDR2 is FQGNSA. CDR3: CASSLPWGRGNTEAFF. The CDR3 nucleotides read TGTGCCAGCAGCTTACCTTGGGGGAGGGGGAACACTGAAGCTTTCTTT.

J is TRBJ1-1 and V is TRBV27, with 7 bases fitting TRBD1. Germline CDR1 is MNHEY and CDR2 is SMNVEV (reference sequence). V lost 6 bases to trimming and J lost 0 bases; unmatched junction nucleotides: 4. CDR3 length: 14 residues. The CDR3 nucleotides are TGTGCCAGCAGATTTCAGGGGGTGAACACTGAAGCTTTCTTT. Its protein is CASRFQGVNTEAFF.

This clone was found once. The genes are TRBV6-5 and TRBJ2-2, with TRBD1 matching over 7 bases. Per germline, CDR1 MNHEY and CDR2 SVGAGI. CDR3 size: 15 residues. J was trimmed by 0 bases and V by 6 bases; bases with no gene match: 4. The CDR3 DNA follows: TGTGCCAGCAGCTCTGGACAGGCGAACACCGGGGAGCTGTTTTTT. This gives the protein CASSSGQANTGELFF.

The gene calls are TRBV7-9 and TRBJ2-1; TRBD2 agrees at 10 bases. Looked up from germline, CDR1 is SEHNR and CDR2 is FQNEAQ (reference sequence). CDR3 size: 19 residues. V shed 3 bases, J shed 0 bases, and the junction held 11 bases outside the gene matches. The CDR3 DNA follows: TGTGCCAGCAGCTTCCCGGCTAGCGGGGGAACCTACTCCTACAATGAGCAGTTCTTC. It translates to CASSFPASGGTYSYNEQFF.

The chain uses TRBV27 and TRBJ1-5; no clear D. Between the trimmed V and J ends, which lost 3 bases and 1 base, there was a span of 10 bases. In germline, CDR1 is MNHEY, CDR2 SMNVEV (reference sequence). The CDR3 length is 15 residues. DNA of the CDR3: TGTGCCAGCAGTTTCAGGCAGAGAAGCAATCAGCCCCAGCATTTT. Its translation is CASSFRQRSNQPQHF.

The rearrangement joins TRBV7-8 to TRBJ2-7; 7 positions agree with TRBD1. Germline-derived CDR1 and CDR2 are SGHVS and FQNEAQ. The ends lost 0 bases at V and 2 bases at J; junction bases unmatched: 4. The CDR3 spans 15 residues. CDR3 coding DNA: TGTGCCAGCAGCTTAGCTAAGGACAGGACCTACGAGCAGTACTTC. Protein sequence: CASSLAKDRTYEQYF.

The chain joins TRBV5-6 to TRBJ1-2, with 9 bases that match TRBD1. CDR1 is SGHDT and CDR2 is YYEEEE in the germline V gene. The ends lost 3 bases at V and 4 bases at J; junction bases unmatched: 4. This CDR3 is 14 amino acids long. The CDR3, as DNA: TGTGCCAGCAGCTCGGACAGGGGAAGCTATGGCTACACCTTC. Its protein is CASSSDRGSYGYTF.

The chain carries TRBV7-9 and TRBJ2-1, with D possibly being TRBD2 (7 bases). CDR3 length equals 17 residues. The V end lost 2 bases, the J end lost 6 bases, and 20 bases lay between the germline ends. Germline V gene data show CDR1 as SEHNR and CDR2 as FQNEAQ (reference sequence). The CDR3 here is CASSLSGTGGPFNEQFF. The CDR3 nucleotides are TGTGCCAGCAGCTTAAGTGGGACCGGGGGGCCCTTCAATGAGCAGTTCTTC.

The chain uses TRBV7-2 and TRBJ2-3, with a possible D match to TRBD1 (5 bases). V was clipped by 5 bases and J by 2 bases, with 11 bases between them. The CDR3 loop spans 14 amino acids. Germline V gene lookup returns CDR1 SGHTA and CDR2 FQGNSA. CDR3: CASSPDSSTDTQYF. In nucleotides, the CDR3 is TGTGCCAGCAGCCCCGACAGTTCCACAGATACGCAGTATTTT.

This clone was observed once. The gene calls are TRBV30 and TRBJ2-1, with D perhaps TRBD1 (7 bases). Trimming removed 5 bases from V and 13 bases from J, with 15 bases in between. Per germline, CDR1 GTSNPN and CDR2 SVGIG (reference sequence). The CDR3 runs 11 residues. In nucleotides, the CDR3 is TGTGCCTGGGGGCAGGGGGGTCTCCAGTTCTTC. It specifies CAWGQGGLQFF.

V and J are TRBV5-5 and TRBJ2-3, with 14 positions matching TRBD2. Germline assignment: CDR1 SGHKS and CDR2 YYEKEE (reference sequence). The CDR3 consists of 18 residues. V lost 4 bases to trimming and J lost 5 bases; unmatched junction nucleotides: 12. In DNA, the CDR3 is TGTGCCAGCAGCCCCGGACTAGCGGGGGGCCCCTTGGGAGATACGCAGTATTTT. Translation gives CASSPGLAGGPLGDTQYF.

The chain couples TRBV2 to TRBJ2-2; maybe TRBD2 (7 bases). Trimming took 4 bases from V and 4 from J, leaving 16 bases between them. The CDR3 contains 16 residues. Germline loops: CDR1 SNHLY, CDR2 FYNNEI. CDR3 DNA: TGTGCCAGCAGTGTAGGGGGGGCAGTTGGCACCGGGGAGCTGTTTTTT. Encoded protein: CASSVGGAVGTGELFF.

The genes are TRBV10-3 and TRBJ1-1; 8 positions match TRBD1. The CDR3 extends over 18 amino acids. With 0 bases clipped from V and 1 base from J, the junction kept 10 bases outside the gene matches. CDR1 ENHRY and CDR2 SYGVKD come from the germline V gene. DNA for the CDR3: TGTGCCATCAGTGAGTCGAGATTTACAGGGGGAGGGAACACTGAAGCTTTCTTT. This codes for CAISESRFTGGGNTEAFF.

V and J are TRBV6-5 and TRBJ2-5; 8 positions match TRBD2. The junction had 3 bases not matched to a gene; V was cut back by 11 bases and J by 1 base. Germline values: CDR1 MNHEY, CDR2 SVGAGI. This CDR3 is 12 amino acids long. CDR3 bases: TGTGCCTCGGGAGGGTTCCAAGAGACCCAGTACTTC. Protein sequence: CASGGFQETQYF.

V usage is TRBV19 and J usage is TRBJ1-6; weak D call: TRBD1 (5 bases). V lost 7 bases to trimming and J lost 9 bases, with 19 bases between them. The CDR3 is 15 amino acids. Germline CDR1 is LNHDA and CDR2 is SQIVND (reference sequence). The CDR3 DNA follows: TGTGCCAGTAAACCCCTCTCCGGGGGGTCTTCACCCCTCCACTTT. This gives the protein CASKPLSGGSSPLHF.